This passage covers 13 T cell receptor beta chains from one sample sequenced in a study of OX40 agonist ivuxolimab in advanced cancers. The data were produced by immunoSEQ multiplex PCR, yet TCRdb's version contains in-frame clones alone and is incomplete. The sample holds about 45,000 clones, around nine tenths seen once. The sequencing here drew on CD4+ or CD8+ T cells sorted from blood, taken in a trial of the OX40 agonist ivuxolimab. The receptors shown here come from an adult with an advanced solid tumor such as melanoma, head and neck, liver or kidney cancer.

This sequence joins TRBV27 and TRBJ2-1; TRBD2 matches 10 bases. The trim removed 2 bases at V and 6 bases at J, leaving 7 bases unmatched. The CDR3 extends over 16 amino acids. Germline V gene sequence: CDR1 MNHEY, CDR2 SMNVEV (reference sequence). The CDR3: CASSLRLAGAGNEQFF. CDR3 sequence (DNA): TGTGCCAGCAGTTTAAGGCTAGCGGGAGCGGGCAATGAGCAGTTCTTC.

The CDR3: CASSLRGRRPQHF. The CDR3 bases are TGTGCCAGCAGTTTAAGGGGGAGGCGGCCCCAGCATTTT. V and J are TRBV28 and TRBJ1-5; D may be TRBD1 (6 bases). CDR1 and CDR2 (germline): MDHEN, SYDVKM. Deletions cut 2 bases from V and 9 bases from J, with 11 bases between. The CDR3 is 13 amino acids.

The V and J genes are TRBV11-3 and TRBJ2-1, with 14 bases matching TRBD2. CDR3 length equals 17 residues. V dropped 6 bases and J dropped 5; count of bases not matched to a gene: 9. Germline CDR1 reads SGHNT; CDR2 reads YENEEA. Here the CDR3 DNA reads TGTGCCAGCAGTCGCTCATCGGGACTAGCGGGGGACAATGAGCAGTTCTTC. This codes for CASSRSSGLAGDNEQFF.

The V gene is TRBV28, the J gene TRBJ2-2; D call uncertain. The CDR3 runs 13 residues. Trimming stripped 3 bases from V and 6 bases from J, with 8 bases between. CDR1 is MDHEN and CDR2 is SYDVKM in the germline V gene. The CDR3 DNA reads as TGTGCCAGCAGTTTGTGGTTCGCCGGGGAGCTGTTTTTT. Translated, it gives CASSLWFAGELFF.

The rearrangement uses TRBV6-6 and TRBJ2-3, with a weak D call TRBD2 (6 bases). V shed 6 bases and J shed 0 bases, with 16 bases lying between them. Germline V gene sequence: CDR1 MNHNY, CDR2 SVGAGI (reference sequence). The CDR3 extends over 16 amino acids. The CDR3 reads CASSPRGRTSTDTQYF. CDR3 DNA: TGTGCCAGCAGCCCCCGGGGGAGAACTAGCACAGATACGCAGTATTTT.

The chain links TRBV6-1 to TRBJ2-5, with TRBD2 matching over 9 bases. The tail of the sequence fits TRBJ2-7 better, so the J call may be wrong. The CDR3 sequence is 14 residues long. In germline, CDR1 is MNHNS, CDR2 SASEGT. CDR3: CASRGAGGDYEQYF. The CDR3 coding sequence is TGTGCCAGCAGAGGAGCGGGAGGCGACTACGAGCAGTACTTC.

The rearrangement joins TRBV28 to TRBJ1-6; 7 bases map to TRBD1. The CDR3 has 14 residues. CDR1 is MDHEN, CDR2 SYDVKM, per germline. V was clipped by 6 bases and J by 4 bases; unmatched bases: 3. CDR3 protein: CASRPGQYNSPLHF. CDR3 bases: TGTGCCAGCAGGCCGGGACAGTATAATTCACCCCTCCACTTT.

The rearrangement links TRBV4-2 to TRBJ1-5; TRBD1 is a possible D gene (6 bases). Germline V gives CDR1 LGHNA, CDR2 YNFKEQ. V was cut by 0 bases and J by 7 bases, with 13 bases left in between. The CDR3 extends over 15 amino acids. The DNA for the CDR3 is TGTGCCAGCAGCCAAGATTCAGGGGTCAACCAGCCCCAGCATTTT. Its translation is CASSQDSGVNQPQHF.

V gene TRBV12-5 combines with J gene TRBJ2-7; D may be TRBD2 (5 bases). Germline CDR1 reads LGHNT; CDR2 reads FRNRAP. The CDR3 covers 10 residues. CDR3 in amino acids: CPPGKGEQYF. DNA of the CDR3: TGTCCCCCCGGGAAAGGCGAGCAGTACTTC.

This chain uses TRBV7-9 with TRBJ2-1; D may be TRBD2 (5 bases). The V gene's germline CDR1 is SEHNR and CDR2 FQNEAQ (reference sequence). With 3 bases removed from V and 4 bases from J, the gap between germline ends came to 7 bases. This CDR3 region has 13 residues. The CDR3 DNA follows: TGTGCCAGCAGCTTCGGGGTTTACAATGAGCAGTTCTTC. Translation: CASSFGVYNEQFF. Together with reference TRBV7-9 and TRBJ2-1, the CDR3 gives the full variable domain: DTGVSQNPRHKITKRGQNVTFRCDPISEHNRLYWYRQTLGQGPEFLTYFQNEAQLEKSRLLSDRFSAERPKGSFSTLEIQRTEQGDSAMYLCASSFGVYNEQFFGPGTRLTVL.

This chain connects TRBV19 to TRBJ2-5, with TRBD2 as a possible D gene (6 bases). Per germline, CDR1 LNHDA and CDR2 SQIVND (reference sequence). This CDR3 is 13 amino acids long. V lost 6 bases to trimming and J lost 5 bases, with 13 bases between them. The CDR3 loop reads CASSPGGYETQYF. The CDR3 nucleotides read TGTGCCAGTAGCCCTGGAGGGTATGAGACCCAGTACTTC.

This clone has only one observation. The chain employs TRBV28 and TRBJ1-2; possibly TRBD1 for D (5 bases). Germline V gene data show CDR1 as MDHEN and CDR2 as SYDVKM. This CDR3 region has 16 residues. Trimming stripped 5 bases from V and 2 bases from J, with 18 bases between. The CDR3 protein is CASSLLGATANYGYTF. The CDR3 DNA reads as TGTGCCAGCAGTCTCTTGGGAGCGACAGCCAACTATGGCTACACCTTC.

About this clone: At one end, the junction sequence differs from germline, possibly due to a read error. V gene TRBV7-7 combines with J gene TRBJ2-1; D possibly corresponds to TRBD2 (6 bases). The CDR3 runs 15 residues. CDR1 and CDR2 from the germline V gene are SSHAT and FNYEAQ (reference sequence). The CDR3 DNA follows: TGTGCTAGCAGCTTAGTTTCCGGGAGTTACAATGAGCAGTTCTTC. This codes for CASSLVSGSYNEQFF. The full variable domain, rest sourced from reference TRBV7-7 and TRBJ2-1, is GAGVSQSPRYKVTKRGQDVTLRCDPISSHATLYWYQQALGQGPEFLTYFNYEAQPDKSGLPSDRFSAERPEGSISTLTIQRTEQRDSAMYRCASSLVSGSYNEQFFGPGTRLTVL.